The 18 T cell receptor beta chains below all came from one sample that was sequenced in a study of cytomegalovirus exposure and HLA in healthy donors. Primers: 60 Vbeta forward and 13 Jbeta reverse. Only in-frame clones appear in the TCRdb table, and some are missing; sequencing was by immunoSEQ multiplex PCR. Recorded for this sample: about 40,000 clones. The sample consisted of PBMCs. The source is a human donor in good health.

J is TRBJ1-1 and V is TRBV7-3; no reliable D call. Trimming shortened V by 3 bases and J by 1 base, and 6 bases separated the two germline ends. The CDR3 runs 13 residues. The germline V gene encodes CDR1 SGHTA and CDR2 FQGTGA. In DNA form, the CDR3 reads TGTGCCAGCAGCTTCTCAGGGAACACTGAAGCTTTCTTT. The encoded protein is CASSFSGNTEAFF.

This chain links TRBV18 with TRBJ1-3; the D gene is possibly TRBD1 (6 bases). Per germline, CDR1 KGHSH and CDR2 LQKENI. The CDR3 runs to 16 residues. The germline V and J ends were trimmed by 1 base and 1 base, with 11 bases remaining between them. The CDR3 loop reads CASSPLLQGSGNTIYF. The CDR3 nucleotides are TGTGCCAGCTCACCACTTTTACAGGGATCTGGAAACACCATATATTTT.

The chain combines TRBV18 with TRBJ1-4, with TRBD1 matching 9 bases. CDR1 and CDR2 (germline): KGHSH, LQKENI. This CDR3 comprises 15 residues. The V segment lost 2 bases and the J segment 5 bases; nucleotides outside the gene matches: 3. The CDR3 region has the DNA TGTGCCAGCTCACCAACAGGGGGCGAAAATGAAAAACTGTTTTTT. It codes for CASSPTGGENEKLFF.

The chain employs TRBV6-1 and TRBJ2-7; D unresolved. The CDR3 is made up of 13 amino acids. The germline V and J ends were trimmed by 1 base and 3 bases, with 7 bases remaining between them. Germline CDR1 MNHNS, CDR2 SASEGT. For the CDR3, the DNA is TGTGCCAGCAGTGAAGGACACAGCTACGAGCAGTACTTC. Its translation is CASSEGHSYEQYF.

J is TRBJ2-7 and V is TRBV11-2; possible D gene TRBD2, 6 bases. V was trimmed by 4 bases and J by 4 bases, leaving 14 bases between them. The CDR3 has 14 residues. Germline V gives CDR1 SGHAT, CDR2 FQNNGV. The CDR3 is CASSSTPGTYEQYF. In DNA form, the CDR3 reads TGTGCCAGCAGCTCAACGCCCGGGACTTACGAGCAGTACTTC.

V gene TRBV6-1 combines with J gene TRBJ1-1; possibly TRBD1 for D (5 bases). This CDR3 has 15 amino acids. Trimming pared 6 bases from V and 0 bases from J, leaving 14 bases between. CDR1 is MNHNS and CDR2 is SASEGT in the germline V gene. The DNA for the CDR3 is TGTGCCAGCAGCTCCCAGGGTTCCATGAACACTGAAGCTTTCTTT. The encoded protein is CASSSQGSMNTEAFF.

This rearrangement joins TRBV5-5 to TRBJ1-6, with TRBD1 matching 7 bases. Germline values: CDR1 SGHKS, CDR2 YYEKEE (reference sequence). The CDR3 has 12 residues. V lost 4 bases to trimming and J lost 11 bases; unmatched junction nucleotides: 3. The CDR3 spells CASSLDRAPLHF. CDR3 DNA sequence: TGTGCCAGCAGCCTAGACAGGGCACCCCTCCACTTT.

In the case of this clone: Its ends do not fully match the called genes, so a read error is possible. J is TRBJ2-1 and V is TRBV7-9; possible D gene TRBD1, 6 bases. The CDR3 consists of 15 residues. Germline V CDR1 and CDR2: SEHNR, FQNEAQ (reference sequence). CDR3 residues: CASSYQGSSDNEQFF. DNA for the CDR3: TGTGCCAGCAGCTATCAGGGGAGCTCCGACAATGAGCAGTTCTTC.

V and J are TRBV18 and TRBJ2-7; weak D call: TRBD2 (5 bases). From germline, CDR1 is KGHSH and CDR2 LQKENI. This CDR3 has 12 amino acids. Trimming left V 4 bases short and J 2 bases short, with 6 bases between. CDR3: CASSRETYEQYF. CDR3 bases: TGTGCCAGCTCACGGGAGACCTACGAGCAGTACTTC.

The V call is TRBV18, the J call TRBJ1-1, with D perhaps TRBD1 (5 bases). Germline V gene lookup returns CDR1 KGHSH and CDR2 LQKENI. Trimming took off 4 bases at V and 4 bases at J, with 10 bases between the two ends. The CDR3 runs 13 residues. The CDR3 loop is CASSQWGGTEAFF. The CDR3 DNA reads as TGTGCCAGCTCACAATGGGGGGGCACTGAAGCTTTCTTT.

V is TRBV27 and J is TRBJ2-1, with 7 bases matching TRBD2. With 6 bases clipped from V and 3 bases from J, the junction kept 11 bases outside the gene matches. Germline lookup yields CDR1 MNHEY and CDR2 SMNVEV (reference sequence). CDR3 length: 16 residues. CDR3 coding DNA: TGTGCCAGCAGGGGAGCCCTAGCGGCATACTACAATGAGCAGTTCTTC. It is translated as CASRGALAAYYNEQFF.

Notes on this clone: One end of the junction fails to match germline, which may point to a read error. The V call is TRBV19, the J call TRBJ1-1, with 7 bases identical to TRBD1. CDR3 size: 15 residues. In germline, CDR1 is LNHDA, CDR2 SQIVND (reference sequence). The CDR3 here is CASSLGTAMNTEDFF. DNA for the CDR3: TGTGCCAGTAGTCTAGGGACAGCCATGAACACTGAAGATTTCTTT. The full variable domain, with the rest looked up from reference TRBV19 and TRBJ1-1, is DGGITQSPKYLFRKEGQNVTLSCEQNLNHDAMYWYRQDPGQGLRLIYYSQIVNDFQKGDIAEGYSVSREKKESFPLTVTSAQKNPTAFYLCASSLGTAMNTEDFFGQGTRLTVV.

The chain joins TRBV6-1 to TRBJ2-1; tentatively, D is TRBD1 (5 bases). The germline CDR1 and CDR2 sequences are MNHNS and SASEGT. The V end was cut by 4 bases, the J end by 4 bases, with 14 bases between. This CDR3 has 15 amino acids. Here the CDR3 DNA reads TGTGCCAGCAGTGGGGCGACAGATCCTTACAATGAGCAGTTCTTC. Protein product: CASSGATDPYNEQFF.

V is TRBV6-1 and J is TRBJ2-2; possibly TRBD2 for D (5 bases). The CDR3 covers 13 residues. Germline loops: CDR1 MNHNS, CDR2 SASEGT. Between the trimmed V and J ends, which lost 9 bases and 4 bases, there was a span of 12 bases. CDR3 DNA: TGTGCCAGTGGGTCGGGGATCACCGGGGAGCTGTTTTTT. It encodes CASGSGITGELFF.

The chain joins TRBV5-6 to TRBJ2-5, with unresolved D. The germline V gene encodes CDR1 SGHDT and CDR2 YYEEEE. This CDR3 contains 15 residues. Between the trimmed V and J ends, which lost 6 bases and 3 bases, there was a span of 18 bases. The CDR3 reads CASTYILTGEETQYF. For the CDR3, the DNA is TGTGCCAGCACCTATATTTTAACGGGTGAAGAGACCCAGTACTTC.

V is TRBV28 and J is TRBJ2-7; D might be TRBD2 (5 bases). Deletions cut 6 bases from V and 0 bases from J, with 15 bases between. The germline CDR1 and CDR2 sequences are MDHEN and SYDVKM. The CDR3 is 15 amino acids. CDR3 sequence reads: CASSSRLGSSYEQYF. The CDR3 nucleotides are TGTGCCAGCAGCTCGAGACTGGGGAGCTCCTACGAGCAGTACTTC.

To note about this clone: The junction shows a germline mismatch at one end, possibly a read error. The chain has TRBV4-1 and TRBJ1-1, with 9 bases fitting TRBD1. The CDR3 has 16 amino acids. Germline V gene data show CDR1 as MGHRA and CDR2 as YSYEKL. The CDR3 sequence: CASSNLGQGRDTEDFF. The CDR3 coding sequence is TGCGCCAGCAGCAACCTAGGACAGGGGAGGGACACTGAAGATTTCTTT.

The chain carries TRBV27 and TRBJ1-5, with 7 bases aligning to TRBD1. The CDR3 length is 17 residues. The junction had 11 bases not matched to a gene; V was cut back by 6 bases and J by 0 bases. The V gene's germline CDR1 is MNHEY and CDR2 SMNVEV (reference sequence). The CDR3 DNA is TGTGCCAGCAGCCGACAGGGCGAGGGCAATAGCAATCAGCCCCAGCATTTT. Translating it yields CASSRQGEGNSNQPQHF.